The 18 T cell receptor beta chains in this list originate from one sample, sequenced in a study of response to subunit inactivated influenza vaccine. TCRdb independently ran MiXCR on the RT-PCR reads; one entry per CDR3 protein. The table lists under 200,000 distinct CDR3 sequences, approximately 10% of them singletons. This specimen was non-naive T cells sorted from PBMCs, taken roughly 47 days after vaccination. These receptors came from a man aged 45-65 years who received an inactivated influenza vaccine.

Only a few counts were recorded for this clonotype. The V gene is TRBV7-2, the J gene TRBJ2-7; 8 positions agree with TRBD2. CDR3 length equals 15 residues. Trimming at V came to 5 bases and at J to 4 bases, leaving 10 bases not matched to a gene. CDR1 and CDR2 (germline): SGHTA, FQGNSA. The CDR3 protein is CASSTSGTSFYEQYF. DNA for the CDR3: TGTGCCAGCAGCACCTCCGGGACTAGTTTTTACGAGCAGTACTTC.

This sequence joins TRBV5-6 and TRBJ2-5, with 9 bases matching TRBD1. In germline, CDR1 is SGHDT, CDR2 YYEEEE. V lost 4 bases to trimming and J lost 7 bases; unmatched junction nucleotides: 8. This CDR3 contains 14 residues. CDR3 sequence (DNA): TGTGCCAGCAGCCCGGACAGGGGTCGGGGGACCCAGTACTTC. Residues: CASSPDRGRGTQYF.

This clonotype was observed a handful of times. The rearrangement uses TRBV20-1 and TRBJ1-2, with 8 bases fitting TRBD1. The junction had 7 bases not matched to a gene; V was cut back by 3 bases and J by 1 base. The CDR3 extends over 15 amino acids. The germline V gene has CDR1 DFQATT and CDR2 SNEGSKA (reference sequence). CDR3 protein: CSARSPGQDNYGYTF. The CDR3 DNA reads as TGCAGTGCTAGGTCCCCGGGACAGGATAACTATGGCTACACCTTC.

This clonotype was seen ten or more times. The chain's CDR3 is CASSLGRYTDTQYF. The DNA of the CDR3 is TGCGCCAGCAGCTTGGGAAGGTACACAGATACGCAGTATTTT. The chain joins TRBV5-1 to TRBJ2-3; D unresolved. The CDR3 is made up of 14 amino acids. V was cut by 0 bases and J by 2 bases, with 7 bases left in between. From germline, CDR1 is SGHRS and CDR2 YFSETQ.

This chain links TRBV6-2 or TRBV6-3 with TRBJ2-7, with D possibly TRBD2 on 6 matching bases. The germline CDR1 and CDR2 sequences are MNHEY and SVGEGT. Trimming removed 0 bases at V and 2 bases at J, with 11 bases between. The CDR3 consists of 15 residues. CDR3 bases: TGTGCCAGCAGTTACTCCGGGGGTCCCACCTACGAGCAGTACTTC. It translates to CASSYSGGPTYEQYF.

The V call is TRBV4-3, the J call TRBJ2-1; 9 bases match TRBD2. The CDR3 is made up of 16 amino acids. J lost 7 bases, V lost 0 bases, and 7 bases had no gene match. Germline V gives CDR1 LGHNA, CDR2 YSLEER. The CDR3 reads CASSQELTLAGNEQFF. CDR3 DNA: TGCGCCAGCAGCCAAGAGTTAACTCTAGCGGGGAATGAGCAGTTCTTC.

This chain joins TRBV9 and TRBJ1-1; a possible D gene is TRBD1 (5 bases). Looked up from germline, CDR1 is SGDLS and CDR2 is YYNGEE. Trimming pared 2 bases from V and 0 bases from J, leaving 11 bases between. This CDR3 spans 15 amino acids. CDR3 coding DNA: TGTGCCAGCAGCGTCGAGGAGGGGATGAACACTGAAGCTTTCTTT. Its protein product is CASSVEEGMNTEAFF.

This clonotype has just a few counts. This chain links TRBV10-3 with TRBJ2-7, with a tentative D call TRBD1 (7 bases). CDR3 length equals 15 residues. CDR1 is ENHRY, CDR2 SYGVKD, per germline. Trimming stripped 0 bases from V and 5 bases from J, with 14 bases between. CDR3 sequence reads: CAISESPGGQDEQYF. The CDR3 DNA is TGTGCCATCAGTGAGTCCCCAGGGGGGCAGGACGAGCAGTACTTC.

This clonotype was seen a handful of times. The chain is built from TRBV2 and TRBJ1-2; D is perhaps TRBD1 (5 bases). The germline V and J ends were trimmed by 3 bases and 12 bases, with 11 bases remaining between them. This CDR3 spans 11 amino acids. Germline CDR1 reads SNHLY; CDR2 reads FYNNEI. The CDR3 DNA reads TGTGCCAGCAGTGACGGGGGGAAGGACACCTTC. This codes for CASSDGGKDTF.

This clonotype showed up just a few times. The chain has TRBV11-2 and TRBJ2-7, with 8 bases aligning to TRBD2. The ends lost 1 base at V and 0 bases at J; junction bases unmatched: 8. CDR1 and CDR2 from the germline V gene are SGHAT and FQNNGV. The CDR3 runs 17 residues. In nucleotides, the CDR3 is TGTGCCAGCAGCTTAGCCGGGAGGGCCAGGGGCTCCTACGAGCAGTACTTC. Protein product: CASSLAGRARGSYEQYF. The complete variable domain, with remaining parts taken from reference TRBV11-2 and TRBJ2-7, reads EAGVAQSPRYKIIEKRQSVAFWCNPISGHATLYWYQQILGQGPKLLIQFQNNGVVDDSQLPKDRFSAERLKGVDSTLKIQPAKLEDSAVYLCASSLAGRARGSYEQYFGPGTRLTVT.

This clonotype was seen a few times. The CDR3 nucleotides read TGTGCCAGCTCACAGATAGAGCTGCCTGGGGGCGAGCAGTACTTC. Translation: CASSQIELPGGEQYF. V gene TRBV18 combines with J gene TRBJ2-7; D tentatively reads TRBD1 or TRBD2 (5 bases each). Germline lookup yields CDR1 KGHSH and CDR2 LQKENI. CDR3 length: 15 amino acids. Trimming left V 4 bases short and J 6 bases short, with 19 bases between. The whole variable domain, remainder taken from reference TRBV18 and TRBJ2-7, is NAGVMQNPRHLVRRRGQEARLRCSPMKGHSHVYWYRQLPEEGLKFMVYLQKENIIDESGMPKERFSAEFPKEGPSILRIQQVVRGDSAAYFCASSQIELPGGEQYFGPGTRLTVT.

In this sample, this clonotype turned up a few times. The J gene is TRBJ2-3, the V gene TRBV6-5, with D possibly TRBD2 on 5 matching bases. CDR1 MNHEY and CDR2 SVGAGI come from the germline V gene. The CDR3 totals 13 residues. Deletions cut 2 bases from V and 9 bases from J, with 12 bases between. CDR3 loop: CASSYDGEQTQYF. In DNA, the CDR3 is TGTGCCAGCAGTTACGACGGGGAACAAACGCAGTATTTT.

This clonotype occurred many times. V is TRBV5-1 and J is TRBJ1-1; D is ambiguous. This CDR3 comprises 17 residues. Trimming left V 1 base short and J 0 bases short, with 16 bases between. Germline-derived CDR1 and CDR2 are SGHRS and YFSETQ. The CDR3: CASSLREDGLLNTEAFF. CDR3 coding DNA: TGCGCCAGCAGCTTGAGGGAAGATGGGCTGTTGAACACTGAAGCTTTCTTT.

This clonotype was counted between two and nine times. This chain joins TRBV28 and TRBJ1-4, with D unresolved. Germline V CDR1 and CDR2: MDHEN, SYDVKM. V was cut by 7 bases and J by 5 bases, with 8 bases left in between. The CDR3 spans 12 residues. CDR3 loop: CASKRRNEKLFF. CDR3 nucleotide sequence: TGTGCCAGCAAAAGGCGGAATGAAAAACTGTTTTTT.

There are a few counts of this clonotype. V and J are TRBV20-1 and TRBJ2-7, with 8 bases matching TRBD2. The CDR3 is made up of 12 amino acids. The trim removed 6 bases at V and 5 bases at J, leaving 6 bases unmatched. Germline CDR1 DFQATT, CDR2 SNEGSKA (reference sequence). The CDR3 DNA follows: TGCAGTGCCAGCGGGAGATACCACGAGCAGTACTTC. It codes for CSASGRYHEQYF.

This clonotype was counted between two and nine times. The chain has TRBV12-3 or TRBV12-4 and TRBJ1-6; no firm D call. Trimming cost V 3 bases and J 7 bases, with 10 bases left between them. The CDR3 covers 14 residues. The CDR3 reads CASSFKGGNSPLHF. In DNA, the CDR3 is TGTGCCAGCAGTTTTAAGGGAGGAAATTCACCCCTCCACTTT.

This clonotype was recorded at least ten times. The rearrangement joins TRBV28 to TRBJ1-6; tentatively, D is TRBD1 (5 bases). V lost 5 bases to trimming and J lost 1 base, with 12 bases between them. Germline V gene lookup returns CDR1 MDHEN and CDR2 SYDVKM. This CDR3 has 16 amino acids. Here the CDR3 reads CASSPTGRSYNSPLHF. In DNA, the CDR3 is TGTGCCAGCAGTCCCACGGGACGGTCCTATAATTCACCCCTCCACTTT.

In its sample, this clonotype was seen many times. The genes are TRBV29-1 and TRBJ2-3, with 8 bases matching TRBD2. The CDR3 is 15 amino acids. The V and J ends lost 3 bases and 6 bases, in that order; junction bases with no gene match: 11. The germline V gene encodes CDR1 SQVTM and CDR2 ANQGSEA. The CDR3 DNA sequence: TGCAGCGTTGAGTCGGGGCGGGAGGTCGAGGATACGCAGTATTTT. Its translation: CSVESGREVEDTQYF.